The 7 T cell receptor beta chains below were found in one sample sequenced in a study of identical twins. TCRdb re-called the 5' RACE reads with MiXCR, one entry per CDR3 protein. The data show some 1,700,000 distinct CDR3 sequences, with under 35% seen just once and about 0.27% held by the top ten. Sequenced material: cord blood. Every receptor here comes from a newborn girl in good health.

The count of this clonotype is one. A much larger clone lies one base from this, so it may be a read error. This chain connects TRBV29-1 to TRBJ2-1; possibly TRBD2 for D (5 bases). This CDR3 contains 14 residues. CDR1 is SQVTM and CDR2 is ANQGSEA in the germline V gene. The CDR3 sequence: CSVRAVSSYNKQFF. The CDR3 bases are TGCAGCGTTCGAGCGGTAAGCTCCTACAATAAGCAGTTCTTC.

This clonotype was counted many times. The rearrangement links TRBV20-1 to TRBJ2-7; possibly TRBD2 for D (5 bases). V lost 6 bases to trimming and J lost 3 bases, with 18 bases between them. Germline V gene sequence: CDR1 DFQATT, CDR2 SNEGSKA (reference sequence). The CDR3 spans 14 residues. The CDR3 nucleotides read TGCAGTGCCCCCCTCACTAGATTCCGCTACGAGCAGTACTTC. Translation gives CSAPLTRFRYEQYF.

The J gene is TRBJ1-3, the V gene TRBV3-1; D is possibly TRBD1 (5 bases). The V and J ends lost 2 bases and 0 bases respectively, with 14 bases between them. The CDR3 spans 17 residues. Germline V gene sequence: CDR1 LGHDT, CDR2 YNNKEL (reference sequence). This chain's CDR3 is CASSQTAGRYSGNTIYF. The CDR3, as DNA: TGTGCCAGCAGCCAAACCGCGGGACGGTACTCTGGAAACACCATATATTTT. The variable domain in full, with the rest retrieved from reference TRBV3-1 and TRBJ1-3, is DTAVSQTPKYLVTQMGNDKSIKCEQNLGHDTMYWYKQDSKKFLKIMFSYNNKELIINETVPNRFSPKSPDKAHLNLHINSLELGDSAVYFCASSQTAGRYSGNTIYFGEGSWLTVV.

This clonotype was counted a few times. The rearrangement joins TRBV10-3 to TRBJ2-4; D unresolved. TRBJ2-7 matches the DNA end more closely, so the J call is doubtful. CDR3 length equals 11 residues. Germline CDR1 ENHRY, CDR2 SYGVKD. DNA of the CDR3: TGTGCCATCAGCCCGACCTACGAGCAGTACTTC. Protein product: CAISPTYEQYF.

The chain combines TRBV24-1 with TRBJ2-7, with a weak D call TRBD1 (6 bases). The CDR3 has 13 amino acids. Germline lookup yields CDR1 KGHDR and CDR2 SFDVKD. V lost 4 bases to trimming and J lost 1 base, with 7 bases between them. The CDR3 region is CATSEGASYEQYF. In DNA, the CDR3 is TGTGCCACCAGTGAGGGGGCATCCTACGAGCAGTACTTC.

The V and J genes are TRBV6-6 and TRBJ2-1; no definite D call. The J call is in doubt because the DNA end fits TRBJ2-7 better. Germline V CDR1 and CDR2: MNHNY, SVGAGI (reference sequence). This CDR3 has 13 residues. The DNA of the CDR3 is TGTGCCAGCAGGGACCTACCGACGAATGAGCAGTACTTC. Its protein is CASRDLPTNEQYF.

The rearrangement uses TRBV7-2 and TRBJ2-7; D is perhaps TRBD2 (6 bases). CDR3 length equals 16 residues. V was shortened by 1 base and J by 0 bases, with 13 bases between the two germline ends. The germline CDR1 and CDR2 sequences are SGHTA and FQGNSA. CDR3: CASSLGSGTLSYEQYF. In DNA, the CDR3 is TGTGCCAGCAGCTTAGGCTCCGGGACTCTCTCCTACGAGCAGTACTTC.